This T cell receptor (beta chain) derives from a study of sequential checkpoint blockade in melanoma. The treatment was: randomized to nivolumab then ipilimumab (arm A) or the reverse (arm B). Germline loops: CDR1 MNHGY, CDR2 SAAAGT. CDR3 length equals 14 residues. Trimming removed 5 bases from V and 2 bases from J, with 12 bases in between. Sequenced by immunoSEQ multiplex PCR; TCRdb stores in-frame clones only, minus some. In the table there are 35,000 to 40,000 clones, 30% to 35% of which are singletons. V usage is TRBV6-8 and J usage is TRBJ1-2; unclear D gene. The sequenced sample was tumor tissue (inferred from file names), obtained from a patient given nivolumab and ipilimumab in sequence. The TCR originated in a human donor with melanoma. CDR3 in DNA: TGTGCCAGCAGTAGGGCGACCTCAAACTATGGCTACACCTTC. It is translated as CASSRATSNYGYTF.